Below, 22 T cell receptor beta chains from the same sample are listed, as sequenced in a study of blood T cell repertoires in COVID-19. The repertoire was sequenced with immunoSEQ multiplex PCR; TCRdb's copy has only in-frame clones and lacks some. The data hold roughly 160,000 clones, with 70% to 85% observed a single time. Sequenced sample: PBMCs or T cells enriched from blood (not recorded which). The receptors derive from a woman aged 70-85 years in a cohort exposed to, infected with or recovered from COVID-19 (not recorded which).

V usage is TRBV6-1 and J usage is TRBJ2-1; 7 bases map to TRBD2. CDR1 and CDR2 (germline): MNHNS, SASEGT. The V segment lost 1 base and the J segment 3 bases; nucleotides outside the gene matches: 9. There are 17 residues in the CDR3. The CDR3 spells CASSEGIGASGYNEQFF. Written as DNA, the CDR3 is TGTGCCAGCAGTGAAGGGATTGGGGCTAGCGGCTACAATGAGCAGTTCTTC.

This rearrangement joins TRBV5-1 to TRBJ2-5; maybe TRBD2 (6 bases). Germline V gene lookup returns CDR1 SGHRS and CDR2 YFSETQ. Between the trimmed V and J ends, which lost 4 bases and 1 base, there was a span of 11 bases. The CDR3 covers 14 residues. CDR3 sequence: CASSRSGGQETQYF. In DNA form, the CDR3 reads TGCGCCAGCAGCCGCTCCGGGGGCCAAGAGACCCAGTACTTC.

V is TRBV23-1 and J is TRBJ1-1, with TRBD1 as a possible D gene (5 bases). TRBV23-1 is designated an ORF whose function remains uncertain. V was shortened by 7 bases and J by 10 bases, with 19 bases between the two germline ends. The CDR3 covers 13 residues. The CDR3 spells CASIKPGGVGAFF. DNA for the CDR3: TGCGCCAGCATTAAACCCGGGGGTGTTGGAGCTTTCTTT.

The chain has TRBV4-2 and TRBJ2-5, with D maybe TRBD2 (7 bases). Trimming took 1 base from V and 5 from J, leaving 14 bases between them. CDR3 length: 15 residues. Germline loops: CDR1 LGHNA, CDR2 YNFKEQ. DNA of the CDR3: TGTGCCAGCAGCCAAGCAGGGGAGGGGCACGAGACCCAGTACTTC. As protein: CASSQAGEGHETQYF.

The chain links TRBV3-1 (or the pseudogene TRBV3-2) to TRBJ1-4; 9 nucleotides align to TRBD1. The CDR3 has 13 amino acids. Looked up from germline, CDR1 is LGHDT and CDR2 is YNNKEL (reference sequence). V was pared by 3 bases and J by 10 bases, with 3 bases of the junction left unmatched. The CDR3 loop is CASSQDRGGKLFF. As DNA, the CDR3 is TGTGCCAGCAGCCAGGACAGGGGTGGAAAACTGTTTTTT.

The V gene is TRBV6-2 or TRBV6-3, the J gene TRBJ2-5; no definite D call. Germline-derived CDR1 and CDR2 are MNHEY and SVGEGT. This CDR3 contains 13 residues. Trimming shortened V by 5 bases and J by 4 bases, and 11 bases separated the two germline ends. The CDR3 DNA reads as TGTGCCAGCAGTCGGAGACCGTTAGAGACCCAGTACTTC. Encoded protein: CASSRRPLETQYF.

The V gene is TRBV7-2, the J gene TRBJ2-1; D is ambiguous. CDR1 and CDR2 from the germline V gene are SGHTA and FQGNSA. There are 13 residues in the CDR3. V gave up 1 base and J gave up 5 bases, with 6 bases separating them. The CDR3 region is CASSLGPNNEQFF. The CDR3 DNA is TGTGCCAGCAGCTTAGGGCCGAACAATGAGCAGTTCTTC. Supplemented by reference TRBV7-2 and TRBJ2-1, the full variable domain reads GAGVSQSPSNKVTEKGKDVELRCDPISGHTALYWYRQSLGQGLEFLIYFQGNSAPDKSGLPSDRFSAERTGGSVSTLTIQRTQQEDSAVYLCASSLGPNNEQFFGPGTRLTVL.

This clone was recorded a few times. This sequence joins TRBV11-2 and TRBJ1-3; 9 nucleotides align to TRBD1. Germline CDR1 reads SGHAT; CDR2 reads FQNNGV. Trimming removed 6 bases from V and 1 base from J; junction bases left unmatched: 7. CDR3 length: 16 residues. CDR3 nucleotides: TGTGCCAGCAGTGCCTTGGGGACAGGGTCTGGAAACACCATATATTTT. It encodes CASSALGTGSGNTIYF.

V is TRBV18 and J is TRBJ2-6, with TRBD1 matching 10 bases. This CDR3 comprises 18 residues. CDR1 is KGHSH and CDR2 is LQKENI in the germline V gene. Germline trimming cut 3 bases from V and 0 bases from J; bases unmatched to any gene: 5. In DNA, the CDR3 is TGTGCCAGCTCACCTCGACAGGGGGCCACCTCTGGGGCCAACGTCCTGACTTTC. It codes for CASSPRQGATSGANVLTF. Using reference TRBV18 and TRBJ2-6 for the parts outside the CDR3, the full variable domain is NAGVMQNPRHLVRRRGQEARLRCSPMKGHSHVYWYRQLPEEGLKFMVYLQKENIIDESGMPKERFSAEFPKEGPSILRIQQVVRGDSAAYFCASSPRQGATSGANVLTFGAGSRLTVL.

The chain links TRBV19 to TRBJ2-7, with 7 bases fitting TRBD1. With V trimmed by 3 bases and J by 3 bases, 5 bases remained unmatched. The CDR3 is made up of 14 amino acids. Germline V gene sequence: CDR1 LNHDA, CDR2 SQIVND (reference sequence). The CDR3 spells CASSITGDRYEQYF. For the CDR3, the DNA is TGTGCCAGTAGTATTACAGGGGACCGCTACGAGCAGTACTTC.

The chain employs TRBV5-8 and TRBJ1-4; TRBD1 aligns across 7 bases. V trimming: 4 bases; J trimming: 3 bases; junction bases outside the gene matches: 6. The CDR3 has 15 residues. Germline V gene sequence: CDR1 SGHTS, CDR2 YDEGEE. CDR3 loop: CASSLNRGANEKLFF. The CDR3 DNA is TGTGCCAGCAGCCTCAACAGGGGTGCTAATGAAAAACTGTTTTTT.

CDR3 coding DNA: TGTGCCAGCAGCTTGGGACAGCCTGGAAACACCATATATTTT. Translated, it gives CASSLGQPGNTIYF. This rearrangement joins TRBV5-8 to TRBJ1-3, with D maybe TRBD1 (5 bases). CDR3 length equals 14 residues. Germline loops: CDR1 SGHTS, CDR2 YDEGEE. V was trimmed by 0 bases and J by 2 bases, leaving 6 bases between them.

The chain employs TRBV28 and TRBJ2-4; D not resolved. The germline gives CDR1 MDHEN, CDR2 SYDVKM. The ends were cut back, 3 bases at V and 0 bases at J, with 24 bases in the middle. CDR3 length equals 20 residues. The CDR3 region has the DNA TGTGCCAGCAGTTTTCTTGGTAGTTTTTCCGAAACTGGAGCCAAAAACATTCAGTACTTC. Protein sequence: CASSFLGSFSETGAKNIQYF.

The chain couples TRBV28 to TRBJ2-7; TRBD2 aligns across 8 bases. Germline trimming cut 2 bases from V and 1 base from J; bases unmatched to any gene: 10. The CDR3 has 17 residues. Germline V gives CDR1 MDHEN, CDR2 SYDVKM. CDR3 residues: CASSLAGGVGGSYEQYF. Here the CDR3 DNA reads TGTGCCAGCAGTTTAGCGGGAGGAGTAGGTGGGTCCTACGAGCAGTACTTC.

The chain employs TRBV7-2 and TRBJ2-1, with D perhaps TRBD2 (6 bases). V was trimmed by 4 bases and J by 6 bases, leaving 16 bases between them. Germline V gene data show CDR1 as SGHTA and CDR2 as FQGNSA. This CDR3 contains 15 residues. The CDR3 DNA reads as TGTGCCAGCAGCTCGACTAGGGGTAGGGGCAATGAGCAGTTCTTC. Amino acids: CASSSTRGRGNEQFF.

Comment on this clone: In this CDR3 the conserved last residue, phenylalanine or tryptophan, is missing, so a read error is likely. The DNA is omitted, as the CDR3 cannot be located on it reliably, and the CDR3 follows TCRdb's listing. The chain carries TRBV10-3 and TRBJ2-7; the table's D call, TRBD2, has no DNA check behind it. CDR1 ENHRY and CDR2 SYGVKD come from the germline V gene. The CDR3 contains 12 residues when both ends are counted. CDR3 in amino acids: CAISELMAGFQI.

CDR3 amino acids: CASSPIGGDSYEQYF. The CDR3 nucleotides are TGTGCCAGCAGCCCCATCGGGGGAGACTCCTACGAGCAGTACTTC. This rearrangement joins TRBV14 to TRBJ2-7; a possible D gene is TRBD2 (6 bases). This CDR3 contains 15 residues. CDR1 SGHDN and CDR2 FVKESK come from the germline V gene. Trimming took 4 bases from V and 0 from J, leaving 13 bases between them. The entire variable domain, with the rest obtained from reference TRBV14 and TRBJ2-7, is as follows: EAGVTQFPSHSVIEKGQTVTLRCDPISGHDNLYWYRRVMGKEIKFLLHFVKESKQDESGMPNNRFLAERTGGTYSTLKVQPAELEDSGVYFCASSPIGGDSYEQYFGPGTRLTVT.

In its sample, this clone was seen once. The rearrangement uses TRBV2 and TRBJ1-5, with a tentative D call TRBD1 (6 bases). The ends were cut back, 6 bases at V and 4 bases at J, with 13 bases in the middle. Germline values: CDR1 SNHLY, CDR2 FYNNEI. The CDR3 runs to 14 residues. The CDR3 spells CASSMSRGNQPQHF. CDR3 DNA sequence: TGTGCCAGCAGCATGAGCAGGGGAAATCAGCCCCAGCATTTT.

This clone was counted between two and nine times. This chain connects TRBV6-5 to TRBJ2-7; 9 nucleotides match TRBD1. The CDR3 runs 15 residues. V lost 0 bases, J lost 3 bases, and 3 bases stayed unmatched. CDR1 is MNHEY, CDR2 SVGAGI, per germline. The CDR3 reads CASSYSGTGHYEQYF. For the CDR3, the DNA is TGTGCCAGCAGTTACTCAGGGACAGGGCACTACGAGCAGTACTTC.

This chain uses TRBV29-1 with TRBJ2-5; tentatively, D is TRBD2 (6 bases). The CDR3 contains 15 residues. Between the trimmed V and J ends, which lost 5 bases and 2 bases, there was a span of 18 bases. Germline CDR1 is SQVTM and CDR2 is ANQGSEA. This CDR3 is CSVPPLGGRQETQYF. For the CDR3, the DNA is TGCAGCGTTCCCCCTTTGGGAGGTAGGCAAGAGACCCAGTACTTC. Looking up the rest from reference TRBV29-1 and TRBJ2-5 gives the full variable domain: SAVISQKPSRDICQRGTSLTIQCQVDSQVTMMFWYRQQPGQSLTLIATANQGSEATYESGFVIDKFPISRPNLTFSTLTVSNMSPEDSSIYLCSVPPLGGRQETQYFGPGTRLLVL.

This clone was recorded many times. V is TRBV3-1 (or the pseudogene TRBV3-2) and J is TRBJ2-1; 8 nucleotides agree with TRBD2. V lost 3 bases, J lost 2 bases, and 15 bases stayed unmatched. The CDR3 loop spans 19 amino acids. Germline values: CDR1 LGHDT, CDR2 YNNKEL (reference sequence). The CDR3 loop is CASSHYFLWREVTYNEQFF. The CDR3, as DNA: TGTGCCAGCAGCCACTATTTCCTGTGGCGGGAGGTTACCTACAATGAGCAGTTCTTC.

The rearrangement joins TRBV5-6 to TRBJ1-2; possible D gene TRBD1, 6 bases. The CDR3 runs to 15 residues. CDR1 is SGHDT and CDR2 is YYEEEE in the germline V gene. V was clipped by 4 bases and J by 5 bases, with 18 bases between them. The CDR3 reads CASSPVAGAGYGYTF. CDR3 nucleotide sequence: TGTGCCAGCAGCCCGGTGGCGGGGGCAGGTTATGGCTACACCTTC.